Listed here are 12 T cell receptor beta chains from one sample, sequenced in a study of CD8+ T cells in alopecia areata. Reverse transcription of extracted RNA yielded cDNA, which provided the sequencing template. Only in-frame clones appear in the TCRdb table, and some are missing; sequencing was by immunoSEQ multiplex PCR. The sample has over 150,000 clones, about three fifths seen once. Treatment specified: oral pan-JAK inhibitor, 5-10 mg twice daily. The material sequenced was CD4+ T cells sorted from blood, taken at week 24, from a patient treated with tofacitinib. The receptors come from a human donor with alopecia areata.

For this clone: Other nucleotide sequences from this sample produce the same CDR3. CDR3 amino acids: CASSLGQNTEAFF. The CDR3 DNA follows: TGTGCCAGCAGCTTGGGACAGAACACTGAAGCTTTCTTT. The chain couples TRBV7-9 to TRBJ1-1; TRBD1 is a possible D gene (6 bases). Trimming took 3 bases from V and 1 from J, leaving 6 bases between them. The CDR3 has 13 amino acids. The V gene's germline CDR1 is SEHNR and CDR2 FQNEAQ (reference sequence).

This clone was seen repeatedly, ten times or more. The chain has TRBV19 and TRBJ2-2; D may match TRBD1 or TRBD2 (6 bases each). Germline lookup yields CDR1 LNHDA and CDR2 SQIVND (reference sequence). Trimming shortened V by 10 bases and J by 7 bases, and 16 bases separated the two germline ends. This CDR3 is 13 amino acids long. CDR3 sequence: CATRRGSGGELFF. The CDR3 DNA reads TGTGCCACCCGGAGGGGGAGTGGCGGGGAGCTGTTTTTT.

This sequence joins TRBV18 and TRBJ2-7; D remains unclear. Trimming pared 4 bases from V and 1 base from J, leaving 2 bases between. This CDR3 contains 11 residues. Germline V gives CDR1 KGHSH, CDR2 LQKENI. The CDR3 sequence is CASSQSYEQYF. The CDR3 nucleotides are TGTGCCAGCTCACAATCCTACGAGCAGTACTTC.

V usage is TRBV5-1 and J usage is TRBJ2-3; D may be TRBD1 (6 bases). Germline CDR1 SGHRS, CDR2 YFSETQ. Trimming took 3 bases from V and 3 from J, leaving 14 bases between them. The CDR3 has 15 amino acids. In DNA form, the CDR3 reads TGCGCCAGCAGCTATCCGACAGGTTTGACAGATACGCAGTATTTT. Its protein product is CASSYPTGLTDTQYF.

Regarding this clone: At the DNA level, this CDR3 is encoded by other sequences in the same sample as well. The rearrangement joins TRBV9 to TRBJ2-5; the D gene is possibly TRBD2 (5 bases). CDR1 and CDR2 (germline): SGDLS, YYNGEE. The CDR3 is 12 amino acids. Trimming stripped 4 bases from V and 5 bases from J, with 9 bases between. Here the CDR3 DNA reads TGTGCCAGCAGCCCAGAGGGTGAGACCCAGTACTTC. This encodes CASSPEGETQYF.

The chain joins TRBV9 to TRBJ2-1; D may be TRBD1 or TRBD2 (5 bases each). The V end lost 5 bases, the J end lost 9 bases, and 21 bases lay between the germline ends. The CDR3 loop spans 15 amino acids. Germline-derived CDR1 and CDR2 are SGDLS and YYNGEE. Here the CDR3 reads CASRPGPEWISEQFF. DNA for the CDR3: TGTGCCAGCAGGCCGGGACCTGAGTGGATTAGTGAGCAGTTCTTC.

V gene TRBV7-2 combines with J gene TRBJ2-3, with 9 bases lining up with TRBD2. Germline V CDR1 and CDR2: SGHTA, FQGNSA. The CDR3 loop spans 19 amino acids. V was pared by 0 bases and J by 0 bases, with 10 bases of the junction left unmatched. CDR3 loop: CASSLAPGAGGSSTDTQYF. CDR3 DNA: TGTGCCAGCAGCTTAGCCCCTGGAGCGGGGGGTTCTAGCACAGATACGCAGTATTTT.

This chain joins TRBV2 and TRBJ2-6; unclear D gene. Germline V gene lookup returns CDR1 SNHLY and CDR2 FYNNEI. Trimming took off 7 bases at V and 2 bases at J, with 6 bases between the two ends. This CDR3 comprises 13 residues. This chain's CDR3 is CASKRAGANVLTF. The CDR3 DNA reads as TGTGCCAGCAAAAGGGCTGGGGCCAACGTCCTGACTTTC.

The V and J genes are TRBV28 and TRBJ2-7, with D maybe TRBD2 (6 bases). Looked up from germline, CDR1 is MDHEN and CDR2 is SYDVKM. This CDR3 region has 18 residues. Trimming took off 1 base at V and 2 bases at J, with 21 bases between the two ends. CDR3 sequence: CASSLSVRMRDPTYEQYF. The CDR3 nucleotides are TGTGCCAGCAGTTTATCTGTTCGTATGCGGGACCCGACCTACGAGCAGTACTTC. Filled out from reference TRBV28 and TRBJ2-7, the complete variable domain reads DVKVTQSSRYLVKRTGEKVFLECVQDMDHENMFWYRQDPGLGLRLIYFSYDVKMKEKGDIPEGYSVSREKKERFSLILESASTNQTSMYLCASSLSVRMRDPTYEQYFGPGTRLTVT.

The sample holds one count of this clone. Because the CDR3 is missing its conserved closing phenylalanine or tryptophan, this is likely a read error. The limits of the CDR3 on the DNA are not certain, so only TCRdb's listed CDR3 is given. This chain links TRBV13 with TRBJ1-2. Germline V lookup: CDR1 PRHDT, CDR2 FYEKMQ (reference sequence). The CDR3 totals 12 residues, both ends included. The CDR3 spells CASSLSRTGPRI.

This clone was counted a few times. The chain has TRBV27 and TRBJ1-2; 8 nucleotides line up with TRBD1. From germline, CDR1 is MNHEY and CDR2 SMNVEV (reference sequence). V gave up 4 bases and J gave up 6 bases; unmatched junction bases: 13. There are 16 residues in the CDR3. The CDR3 nucleotides read TGTGCCAGCAGTTCCTCGACCCGGACAGGGAAGAATGGCTACACCTTC. Translated: CASSSSTRTGKNGYTF.

In regard to this clone: Distinct nucleotide sequences in the sample also encode this CDR3. The chain has TRBV9 and TRBJ2-3; no reliable D call. The CDR3 spans 15 residues. The V gene's germline CDR1 is SGDLS and CDR2 YYNGEE. V dropped 0 bases and J dropped 0 bases, with 8 bases sitting between them. The CDR3 here is CASSVGPASTDTQYF. The DNA of the CDR3 is TGTGCCAGCAGCGTAGGACCCGCTAGCACAGATACGCAGTATTTT.